This paragraph reports one T cell receptor beta chain. The record originates from a study of T cells in Graves' hyperthyroidism and ophthalmopathy. Amplification of TCR beta CDR3 regions was performed using RNA transcripts as template. RT-PCR in the first round (using the HTBI primer set) targeted the TCR CDR3. TCRdb reprocessed the multiplex PCR reads with MiXCR, giving one entry per CDR3 protein. Of around 440,000 distinct CDR3 sequences in the sample, about 15% were seen once. This TCR was sampled from a woman between 18 and 29 years old with Graves' hyperthyroidism. The specimen was blood.

The CDR3 coding sequence is TGTGCCAGCACCGGGCAGAAGGTATCTGGAAACACCATATATTTT. Protein product: CASTGQKVSGNTIYF. The chain links TRBV12-3 or TRBV12-4 to TRBJ1-3; D gene uncertain. CDR3 length: 15 residues. V was cut by 7 bases and J by 1 base, with 14 bases left in between.